This entry lists 29 T cell receptor beta chains sequenced from one sample in a study of cytomegalovirus exposure and HLA in healthy donors. Both 60 Vbeta primers and 13 Jbeta primers went into the PCR. Generated by immunoSEQ multiplex PCR, the TCRdb table keeps only in-frame clones and is missing some. The table includes 200,000 to 300,000 clones, more than 75% detected once. Sequencing was carried out using PBMCs. All receptors derive from a woman aged 40 to 50 in good health and CMV-seropositive.

The rearrangement uses TRBV11-2 and TRBJ2-2; unclear D gene. Trimming took off 3 bases at V and 1 base at J, with 9 bases between the two ends. CDR3 size: 15 residues. Per the germline V gene, CDR1 is SGHAT and CDR2 is FQNNGV. CDR3 coding DNA: TGTGCCAGCAGCTTGGCCCTAGTGAACACCGGGGAGCTGTTTTTT. Protein: CASSLALVNTGELFF. Using reference TRBV11-2 and TRBJ2-2 for the parts outside the CDR3, the full variable domain is EAGVAQSPRYKIIEKRQSVAFWCNPISGHATLYWYQQILGQGPKLLIQFQNNGVVDDSQLPKDRFSAERLKGVDSTLKIQPAKLEDSAVYLCASSLALVNTGELFFGEGSRLTVL.

This clone was detected only a few times. The CDR3 loop reads CASSQTGAYYQPQHF. CDR3 coding DNA: TGTGCCAGCAGCCAGACAGGGGCTTATTATCAGCCCCAGCATTTT. The chain combines TRBV7-8 with TRBJ1-5; 8 nucleotides agree with TRBD1. CDR3 length equals 15 residues. CDR1 is SGHVS and CDR2 is FQNEAQ in the germline V gene. The trim removed 5 bases at V and 5 bases at J, leaving 8 bases unmatched.

The chain combines TRBV10-2 with TRBJ1-1; 7 bases map to TRBD1. Per the germline V gene, CDR1 is WSHSY and CDR2 is SAAADI. V gave up 7 bases and J gave up 5 bases; unmatched junction bases: 10. The length of the CDR3 is 14 residues. The CDR3 DNA follows: TGCGCCAGCACCTTACAGGGGACAGCTACTGAAGCTTTCTTT. This encodes CASTLQGTATEAFF.

This rearrangement joins TRBV6-6 to TRBJ2-5; 7 bases map to TRBD1. The DNA end is a closer match to TRBJ2-7, so the J assignment may be wrong. Germline CDR1 is MNHNY and CDR2 is SVGAGI (reference sequence). This CDR3 has 14 residues. Written as DNA, the CDR3 is TGTGCCAGCAGGAAGGGACAGTTGGCCTACGAGCAGTACTTC. Protein product: CASRKGQLAYEQYF.

In its sample, this clone was seen once. The chain has TRBV29-1 and TRBJ1-1; D might be TRBD1 (5 bases). The CDR3 is 13 residues long. The ends were cut back, 8 bases at V and 1 base at J, with 14 bases in the middle. Looked up from germline, CDR1 is SQVTM and CDR2 is ANQGSEA. CDR3 DNA: TGCAGCCATGCGTGGGGGGGGAACACTGAAGCTTTCTTT. This encodes CSHAWGGNTEAFF.

The J gene is TRBJ2-2, the V gene TRBV7-9; 9 bases fit TRBD2. Trimming cost V 5 bases and J 4 bases; bases outside gene matches: 5. Germline V CDR1 and CDR2: SEHNR, FQNEAQ (reference sequence). The CDR3 length is 15 residues. The DNA for the CDR3 is TGTGCCAGCAGCCCGGGACTAGCAGGCACCGGGGAGCTGTTTTTT. It is translated as CASSPGLAGTGELFF.

This clone was recorded only once. The genes are TRBV10-3 and TRBJ1-1; 10 positions agree with TRBD1. Germline V gene sequence: CDR1 ENHRY, CDR2 SYGVKD. CDR3 length: 14 amino acids. J gave up 8 bases and V 6 bases, and 9 bases lay outside the gene matches. CDR3 nucleotides: TGTGCCATCAGATTGACAGGGGGCGGAACCGAAGCTTTCTTT. Its translation: CAIRLTGGGTEAFF.

The chain is built from TRBV4-2 and TRBJ1-3; 8 bases match TRBD1. The CDR3 runs to 16 residues. V lost 0 bases and J lost 4; bases outside the gene matches: 5. CDR1 is LGHNA and CDR2 is YNFKEQ in the germline V gene. For the CDR3, the DNA is TGTGCCAGCAGCCAAGACCTGCCAGGGGGCGGAAACACCATATATTTT. Residues: CASSQDLPGGGNTIYF.

The chain carries TRBV7-6 and TRBJ2-1, with 11 bases lining up with TRBD2. There are 14 residues in the CDR3. Germline trimming cut 2 bases from V and 7 bases from J; bases unmatched to any gene: 1. Per the germline V gene, CDR1 is SGHVS and CDR2 is FNYEAQ. CDR3 loop: CASSLTSGSNEQFF. In DNA, the CDR3 is TGTGCCAGCAGCTTAACTAGCGGGAGTAATGAGCAGTTCTTC.

This clone was recorded only once. The gene calls are TRBV10-3 and TRBJ2-1, with D maybe TRBD1 (6 bases). Looked up from germline, CDR1 is ENHRY and CDR2 is SYGVKD. V dropped 6 bases and J dropped 5 bases, with 11 bases sitting between them. CDR3 length: 13 residues. The CDR3 loop is CAIRTGRNNEQFF. The CDR3 coding sequence is TGTGCCATCAGGACAGGACGGAACAATGAGCAGTTCTTC.

V and J are TRBV19 and TRBJ2-3, with 9 bases identical to TRBD2. Germline CDR1 is LNHDA and CDR2 is SQIVND (reference sequence). The CDR3 has 15 amino acids. V lost 6 bases, J lost 0 bases, and 4 bases stayed unmatched. The CDR3 bases are TGTGCCAGTAGCACTACTAGCGGGAGCACAGATACGCAGTATTTT. Amino acids: CASSTTSGSTDTQYF. The full variable domain, its missing parts supplied by reference TRBV19 and TRBJ2-3, is DGGITQSPKYLFRKEGQNVTLSCEQNLNHDAMYWYRQDPGQGLRLIYYSQIVNDFQKGDIAEGYSVSREKKESFPLTVTSAQKNPTAFYLCASSTTSGSTDTQYFGPGTRLTVL.

This clone appeared once. J is TRBJ1-4 and V is TRBV30; the D is unclear. Germline CDR1 and CDR2: GTSNPN and SVGIG (reference sequence). Trimming removed 3 bases from V and 3 bases from J, with 5 bases in between. The CDR3 has 12 residues. The CDR3 DNA is TGTGCCTGGAGCGAGGCTAATGAAAAACTGTTTTTT. It codes for CAWSEANEKLFF.

CDR3 DNA sequence: TGCGCCAGCACCCCCTCCGCTTACAAAGAGACCCAGTACTTC. This encodes CASTPSAYKETQYF. The chain couples TRBV5-1 to TRBJ2-5; D ambiguous. Germline V gene lookup returns CDR1 SGHRS and CDR2 YFSETQ. The CDR3 loop spans 14 amino acids. Between the trimmed V and J ends, which lost 6 bases and 3 bases, there was a span of 15 bases.

The chain is built from TRBV29-1 and TRBJ2-5; 8 positions match TRBD2. This CDR3 contains 13 residues. After removal of 4 bases from V and 2 bases from J, the junction contained 3 bases not matched to a gene. Germline V CDR1 and CDR2: SQVTM, ANQGSEA. The CDR3 sequence: CSVVPGGQETQYF. The CDR3 nucleotides read TGCAGCGTTGTTCCGGGAGGGCAAGAGACCCAGTACTTC. Using reference TRBV29-1 and TRBJ2-5 for the parts outside the CDR3, the full variable domain is SAVISQKPSRDICQRGTSLTIQCQVDSQVTMMFWYRQQPGQSLTLIATANQGSEATYESGFVIDKFPISRPNLTFSTLTVSNMSPEDSSIYLCSVVPGGQETQYFGPGTRLLVL.

This chain joins TRBV29-1 and TRBJ1-2, with TRBD1 as a possible D gene (5 bases). Germline V lookup: CDR1 SQVTM, CDR2 ANQGSEA. The CDR3 is 12 residues long. Deletions cut 3 bases from V and 4 bases from J, with 9 bases between. This chain's CDR3 is CSVEKQVYGYTF. CDR3 nucleotide sequence: TGCAGCGTTGAGAAACAGGTCTATGGCTACACCTTC.

This chain connects TRBV7-9 to TRBJ1-3, with D tentatively TRBD1 (5 bases). Trimming stripped 8 bases from V and 0 bases from J, with 14 bases between. The germline V gene has CDR1 SEHNR and CDR2 FQNEAQ (reference sequence). This CDR3 is 15 amino acids long. The CDR3 DNA reads as TGTGCCAGCGCCTCAGGGCTAATCTCTGGAAACACCATATATTTT. Protein: CASASGLISGNTIYF.

The rearrangement joins TRBV6-5 to TRBJ2-4; possibly TRBD1 for D (6 bases). V lost 3 bases to trimming and J lost 4 bases, with 10 bases between them. CDR3 length equals 14 residues. The germline gives CDR1 MNHEY, CDR2 SVGAGI. The CDR3 spells CASSYSTGKNIQYF. The CDR3 region has the DNA TGTGCCAGCAGTTATTCCACAGGGAAAAACATTCAGTACTTC.

V and J are TRBV19 and TRBJ1-5, with 11 positions matching TRBD1. The germline CDR1 and CDR2 sequences are LNHDA and SQIVND (reference sequence). This CDR3 has 15 amino acids. V gave up 5 bases and J gave up 7 bases; unmatched junction bases: 7. The DNA of the CDR3 is TGTGCCAGTAGTGAAGGGACAGGGGGAAAGCAGCCCCAGCATTTT. This translates into CASSEGTGGKQPQHF.

V and J are TRBV7-2 and TRBJ2-7; 7 bases are a match to TRBD1. Per germline, CDR1 SGHTA and CDR2 FQGNSA. V dropped 7 bases and J dropped 3; count of bases not matched to a gene: 9. The CDR3 is made up of 14 amino acids. In nucleotides, the CDR3 is TGTGCCAGCACAGCCCGGACAGGAAACTACGAGCAGTACTTC. Amino acids: CASTARTGNYEQYF.

The rearrangement joins TRBV19 to TRBJ2-7; 11 positions match TRBD2. Germline CDR1 reads LNHDA; CDR2 reads SQIVND (reference sequence). J was trimmed by 5 bases and V by 0 bases; bases with no gene match: 6. This CDR3 is 16 amino acids long. The CDR3 reads CASSIERLAGINEQYF. CDR3 sequence (DNA): TGTGCCAGTAGTATAGAGAGACTAGCGGGAATCAACGAGCAGTACTTC.

J is TRBJ1-3 and V is TRBV5-1, with D possibly matching TRBD1 (6 bases). Trimming stripped 5 bases from V and 3 bases from J, with 9 bases between. CDR3 length equals 13 residues. CDR1 SGHRS and CDR2 YFSETQ come from the germline V gene. The DNA of the CDR3 is TGCGCCAGCAGTGGACAGAATGGAAACACCATATATTTT. Amino acid sequence: CASSGQNGNTIYF.

This clone was seen more than once but under ten times. The genes are TRBV9 and TRBJ2-3, with 10 bases that match TRBD2. The CDR3 runs 17 residues. Per the germline V gene, CDR1 is SGDLS and CDR2 is YYNGEE. V dropped 1 base and J dropped 6; count of bases not matched to a gene: 11. The CDR3 here is CASSVKTSGRLLDTQYF. The CDR3 region has the DNA TGTGCCAGCAGCGTAAAGACTAGCGGGCGATTGCTCGATACGCAGTATTTT.

The chain recombines TRBV6-5 with TRBJ2-2, with a weak D call TRBD2 (6 bases). CDR1 and CDR2 from the germline V gene are MNHEY and SVGAGI. V lost 6 bases, J lost 0 bases, and 8 bases lay in between. This CDR3 contains 14 residues. CDR3 DNA: TGTGCCAGCAGACGGACTACGAACACCGGGGAGCTGTTTTTT. Its translation: CASRRTTNTGELFF.

This clone was observed a few times. The chain combines TRBV7-8 with TRBJ2-3; 12 positions agree with TRBD2. This CDR3 is built from 17 residues. Trimming removed 5 bases from V and 1 base from J; junction bases left unmatched: 7. Germline-derived CDR1 and CDR2 are SGHVS and FQNEAQ. The CDR3 here is CASSRTSGARGTDTQYF. The CDR3 DNA sequence: TGTGCCAGCAGCCGGACTAGCGGGGCTCGGGGCACAGATACGCAGTATTTT. Based on the CDR3 plus reference TRBV7-8 and TRBJ2-3, the full variable domain is GAGVSQSPRYKVAKRGQDVALRCDPISGHVSLFWYQQALGQGPEFLTYFQNEAQLDKSGLPSDRFFAERPEGSVSTLKIQRTQQEDSAVYLCASSRTSGARGTDTQYFGPGTRLTVL.

V and J are TRBV25-1 and TRBJ2-7, with D maybe TRBD1 (5 bases). This CDR3 is 16 amino acids long. The germline gives CDR1 MGHDK, CDR2 SYGVNS. V gave up 0 bases and J gave up 6 bases, with 18 bases separating them. CDR3 amino acids: CASSEYKVAGQGEQYF. The CDR3 nucleotides are TGTGCCAGCAGTGAATATAAAGTAGCAGGGCAGGGCGAGCAGTACTTC.

CDR3 nucleotides: TGTGCCACCAGCAGGGACTTTTCTGGAAACACCATATATTTT. Its protein is CATSRDFSGNTIYF. The chain combines TRBV15 with TRBJ1-3; D not resolved. This CDR3 is built from 14 residues. V was shortened by 3 bases and J by 1 base, with 7 bases between the two germline ends. Germline V gene lookup returns CDR1 LNHNV and CDR2 YYDKDF (reference sequence).

The chain carries TRBV6-5 and TRBJ1-1; possibly TRBD1 for D (5 bases). Germline V gene data show CDR1 as MNHEY and CDR2 as SVGAGI. V was pared by 5 bases and J by 6 bases, with 10 bases between. The CDR3 is 12 residues long. The CDR3 nucleotides read TGTGCCAGCAGTCCAGGGTTGGCTGAAGCTTTCTTT. This codes for CASSPGLAEAFF.

The DNA of the CDR3 is TGCGCCAGCAGCCAAGATCTCGGACTAGCGGTCTACAATGAGCAGTTCTTC. Residues: CASSQDLGLAVYNEQFF. J is TRBJ2-1 and V is TRBV4-3, with TRBD2 identical over 10 bases. The CDR3 is 17 amino acids. The germline CDR1 and CDR2 sequences are LGHNA and YSLEER. The V gene end was trimmed by 0 bases and the J gene end by 3 bases; junction bases not matched to a gene: 5.

Details on this clone: The sample carries other DNA sequences with the same CDR3. V and J are TRBV2 and TRBJ2-7; 11 bases align to TRBD1. The V and J ends lost 6 bases and 2 bases, in that order; junction bases with no gene match: 3. The V gene's germline CDR1 is SNHLY and CDR2 FYNNEI. This CDR3 comprises 14 residues. The CDR3 sequence: CASSLGQGAYEQYF. The CDR3 nucleotides are TGTGCCAGCAGCCTGGGACAGGGGGCCTACGAGCAGTACTTC.